A single sample gave rise to the 7 T cell receptor beta chains below, sequenced in a study of T cell changes during pregnancy in multiple sclerosis. Measured with immunoSEQ multiplex PCR; TCRdb has only the in-frame clones, and not every one. The sample has tens of thousands of clones; roughly nine tenths are singletons. The material sequenced was peripheral blood, taken before pregnancy. The origin of the receptors is a female donor with multiple sclerosis, enrolled in a pregnancy study.

This clone was detected only a few times. The CDR3 protein is CATSRVLETPLHF. CDR3 in DNA: TGTGCCACCAGCAGAGTTCTGGAGACACCCCTCCACTTT. The J gene is TRBJ1-6, the V gene TRBV15; D remains ambiguous. Per the germline V gene, CDR1 is LNHNV and CDR2 is YYDKDF (reference sequence). V lost 1 base and J lost 11, with 9 bases in between. CDR3 length equals 13 residues.

J is TRBJ1-1 and V is TRBV14, with D unclear. Germline loops: CDR1 SGHDN, CDR2 FVKESK. The germline V and J ends were trimmed by 2 bases and 4 bases, with 14 bases remaining between them. This CDR3 has 15 residues. The CDR3 region has the DNA TGTGCCAGCAGCCAATTCATGATGGGAGGCACTGAAGCTTTCTTT. Its protein product is CASSQFMMGGTEAFF.

The gene calls are TRBV7-9 and TRBJ1-5; 7 bases agree with TRBD1. The germline V gene encodes CDR1 SEHNR and CDR2 FQNEAQ (reference sequence). This CDR3 spans 15 amino acids. J was trimmed by 6 bases and V by 4 bases; bases with no gene match: 9. The CDR3 reads CASSSTDRAGQPQHF. In DNA, the CDR3 is TGTGCCAGCAGCTCGACAGACAGGGCAGGTCAGCCCCAGCATTTT.

This clone came up once. The V call is TRBV4-1, the J call TRBJ2-7; possibly TRBD2 for D (5 bases). The CDR3 sequence is 15 residues long. Germline values: CDR1 MGHRA, CDR2 YSYEKL. V was pared by 0 bases and J by 4 bases, with 13 bases between. The CDR3 region is CASSQEAREGYEQYF. Written as DNA, the CDR3 is TGCGCCAGCAGCCAAGAAGCCCGGGAAGGGTACGAGCAGTACTTC.

The rearrangement uses TRBV4-1 and TRBJ1-2; D is unclear. The CDR3 runs 15 residues. Germline V CDR1 and CDR2: MGHRA, YSYEKL. V lost 2 bases and J lost 4, with 14 bases in between. As DNA, the CDR3 is TGCGCCAGCAGCCAATTGGAGGGCATTCCCTATGGCTACACCTTC. Translating it yields CASSQLEGIPYGYTF.

V gene TRBV6-4 combines with J gene TRBJ1-5; 9 nucleotides line up with TRBD1. This CDR3 is 15 amino acids long. J was trimmed by 3 bases and V by 6 bases; bases with no gene match: 6. CDR1 is MRHNA and CDR2 is SNTAGT in the germline V gene. The DNA for the CDR3 is TGTGCCAGCAGCCAGACAGGGGGAAACAATCAGCCCCAGCATTTT. It yields the protein CASSQTGGNNQPQHF.

CDR3 nucleotide sequence: TGTGCCACCAGCAGAGAGGAAGTCAGGGGGTATAGCAATCAGCCCCAGCATTTT. Residues: CATSREEVRGYSNQPQHF. The chain is built from TRBV15 and TRBJ1-5; 7 positions agree with TRBD1. V lost 0 bases, J lost 0 bases, and 8 bases stayed unmatched. Per the germline V gene, CDR1 is LNHNV and CDR2 is YYDKDF (reference sequence). This CDR3 region has 18 residues. The complete variable domain, with remaining parts taken from reference TRBV15 and TRBJ1-5, reads DAMVIQNPRYQVTQFGKPVTLSCSQTLNHNVMYWYQQKSSQAPKLLFHYYDKDFNNEADTPDNFQSRRPNTSFCFLDIRSPGLGDTAMYLCATSREEVRGYSNQPQHFGDGTRLSIL.